One sample yielded the 3 T cell receptor beta chains listed below, sequenced in a study of Ad26.COV2.S vaccination and SARS-CoV-2 variants. Described treatment: some 20 received Ad26.COV2.S at low or high dose, single or two shots; five or six received placebo; per-sample allocation not given. Specimen acquisition occurred on day 63 following the initial vaccine or placebo injection. Assay used: immunoSEQ multiplex PCR; TCRdb lists only in-frame clones, some missing. The profile shows roughly 400,000 clones, around nine tenths of them singletons. The sequences come from peripheral blood, collected in a trial of Ad26.COV2.S vaccine versus placebo. The receptors here all came from a person between 18 and 65 years old who received the Ad26.COV2.S COVID-19 vaccine or a placebo.

The rearrangement joins TRBV28 to TRBJ2-7; no definite D call. Germline CDR1 and CDR2: MDHEN and SYDVKM. This CDR3 has 13 residues. V shed 6 bases and J shed 3 bases, with 12 bases lying between them. In DNA form, the CDR3 reads TGTGCCAGCAGGTCAGGTTCTAACTACGAGCAGTACTTC. Protein: CASRSGSNYEQYF.

The CDR3 spells CASSLADRNYGYTF. As DNA, the CDR3 is TGTGCCAGCAGCTTGGCCGACAGGAACTATGGCTACACCTTC. The chain couples TRBV5-5 to TRBJ1-2, with D perhaps TRBD1 (6 bases). The CDR3 sequence is 14 residues long. Per germline, CDR1 SGHKS and CDR2 YYEKEE (reference sequence). V lost 0 bases, J lost 2 bases, and 8 bases lay in between. Drawing the rest from reference TRBV5-5 and TRBJ1-2, the complete variable domain is DAGVTQSPTHLIKTRGQQVTLRCSPISGHKSVSWYQQVLGQGPQFIFQYYEKEERGRGNFPDRFSARQFPNYSSELNVNALLLGDSALYLCASSLADRNYGYTFGSGTRLTVV.

V is TRBV5-4 and J is TRBJ2-3, with 12 nucleotides matching TRBD2. Germline assignment: CDR1 SGHNT and CDR2 YYREEE (reference sequence). The CDR3 extends over 15 amino acids. The V segment lost 4 bases and the J segment 5 bases; nucleotides outside the gene matches: 5. The CDR3 sequence is CASSLLAGGVDTQYF. CDR3 nucleotide sequence: TGTGCCAGCAGCCTACTAGCGGGAGGCGTAGATACGCAGTATTTT.